Below are 15 T cell receptor beta chains sequenced from a single sample in a study of tumor and adjacent non-tumor tissue in lung cancer. A modified ARM-PCR protocol with three rounds of nested PCR amplified TCRbeta. TCRdb independently ran MiXCR on the multiplex PCR reads; one entry per CDR3 protein. The sample consists of roughly 150,000 distinct CDR3 sequences, around 61% of them appearing once. This sample's RNA came from whole unsorted tissue. The sample was lung tumor tissue. The receptors here all came from a man in his 60s with small cell lung cancer.

Points on this clonotype: The DNA is left out, because the CDR3 cannot be placed on it with certainty; the CDR3 is given as TCRdb lists it. The CDR3 sequence is CSARDVGQGSEKLLF. V is TRBV20-1 and J is TRBJ1-4; the listed D gene, TRBD1, was not tested against the DNA. Germline V gives CDR1 DFQATT, CDR2 SNEGSKA (reference sequence). The CDR3 is 15 residues long, ends included.

Note on this clonotype: One end of the junction varies from germline; a read error may be responsible. This chain joins TRBV20-1 and TRBJ2-1; 9 bases match TRBD2. The CDR3 extends over 13 amino acids. Germline V gene data show CDR1 as DFQATT and CDR2 as SNEGSKA (reference sequence). CDR3 in amino acids: CSSSGVVDNEQFF. CDR3 bases: TGCAGTTCTAGCGGGGTGGTGGACAATGAGCAGTTCTTC.

Regarding this clonotype: This likely comes from a read error, as the CDR3 has no conserved phenylalanine or tryptophan at its end. The V gene is TRBV11-3, the J gene TRBJ2-2, with D tentatively TRBD2 (5 bases). This CDR3 is 14 amino acids long. From germline, CDR1 is SGHNT and CDR2 YENEEA. The CDR3, as DNA: TGTACCAGCAGCTTTTCTCAGGTGGACTGGGAGCTGTTTTCT. Its protein is CTSSFSQVDWELFS.

Points on this clonotype: Germline and junction disagree at one end, which may indicate a read error. V usage is TRBV5-4 and J usage is TRBJ1-6, with 8 positions matching TRBD1. Germline V gives CDR1 SGHNT, CDR2 YYREEE (reference sequence). The CDR3 contains 19 residues. The chain's CDR3 is CAGSFTKSSPDRANSPLHF. The CDR3, as DNA: TGTGCCGGCAGCTTTACCAAAAGCTCGCCGGACAGGGCGAATTCACCCCTCCACTTT.

The chain couples TRBV4-1 to TRBJ2-2, with D tentatively TRBD1 (6 bases). Germline V gene sequence: CDR1 MGHRA, CDR2 YSYEKL. The CDR3 spans 17 residues. V was clipped by 2 bases and J by 4 bases, with 17 bases between them. Here the CDR3 reads CASSQRDNRYFTGELFF. The CDR3 DNA follows: TGCGCCAGCAGCCAACGGGACAACAGATACTTCACCGGGGAGCTGTTTTTT.

This clonotype was counted a few times. This may arise from a read error, as a much more abundant clone is one base away. This rearrangement joins TRBV6-6 to TRBJ2-5; the D gene is possibly TRBD2 (5 bases). V lost 6 bases and J lost 3, with 8 bases in between. Germline lookup yields CDR1 MNHNY and CDR2 SVGAGI (reference sequence). The CDR3 totals 12 residues. CDR3 nucleotides: TGTGCCAGCAGGGGAGTGGAAGAGACCCAGTACTTC. Its protein product is CASRGVEETQYF.

Points on this clonotype: This may stem from a read error, because a much larger clone lies one nucleotide away. V and J are TRBV5-5 and TRBJ2-5; D call uncertain. This CDR3 contains 14 residues. Per the germline V gene, CDR1 is SGHKS and CDR2 is YYEKEE (reference sequence). CDR3 coding DNA: TGTGCCAGCAGCTTGAGTATCAGCGAAGAGAACCAGTACTTC. As protein: CASSLSISEENQYF.

Many counts were recorded for this clonotype. V is TRBV6-5 and J is TRBJ1-5; maybe TRBD1 (6 bases). Germline V gene sequence: CDR1 MNHEY, CDR2 SVGAGI. This CDR3 comprises 15 residues. The germline V and J ends were trimmed by 0 bases and 7 bases, with 13 bases remaining between them. The chain's CDR3 is CASSYSWTAGQPQHF. CDR3 coding DNA: TGTGCCAGCAGTTACTCCTGGACAGCGGGGCAGCCCCAGCATTTT.

The V call is TRBV11-3, the J call TRBJ2-5; D is perhaps TRBD1 (6 bases). The germline CDR1 and CDR2 sequences are SGHNT and YENEEA. V lost 7 bases to trimming and J lost 1 base, with 16 bases between them. This CDR3 spans 15 amino acids. CDR3 DNA sequence: TGTGCCAGCACCACTGATAGGGGGTCCCAAGAGACCCAGTACTTC. Residues: CASTTDRGSQETQYF.

Points on this clonotype: The junction departs from the called germline gene at one end, perhaps through a read error. V gene TRBV12-3 or TRBV12-4 combines with J gene TRBJ2-3; the D call may be TRBD1 or TRBD2 (6 bases each). The CDR3 totals 14 residues. The DNA for the CDR3 is TGTGTCAGCAAAACGCCCAGGGGAGGAGATATGCAGTATTTT. It codes for CVSKTPRGGDMQYF.

As regards this clonotype: A much larger clone differs from this one at a single base, so this may be a read error. V gene TRBV6-6 combines with J gene TRBJ2-3; possible D gene TRBD1, 5 bases. CDR1 is MNHNY and CDR2 is SVGAGI in the germline V gene (reference sequence). This CDR3 spans 15 amino acids. The CDR3 is CATSYLAGRWDTQYF. The CDR3 DNA is TGTGCCACCAGTTACCTCGCAGGGCGGTGGGATACGCAGTATTTT.

Turning to this clonotype: Mismatch with germline at one junction end may stem from a read error. The chain has TRBV6-5 and TRBJ2-3, with TRBD2 matching over 12 bases. CDR3 length: 19 residues. The germline CDR1 and CDR2 sequences are MNHEY and SVGAGI. The CDR3 here is CASSYGLVSSGRATVTQYF. CDR3 DNA sequence: TGTGCCAGTAGTTATGGTCTGGTGTCTAGCGGGAGGGCCACAGTTACGCAGTATTTT.

By share, this clonotype counts as medium-sized (0.01 to 0.1%). The CDR3 is CASTNGLATNTGELFF. The CDR3 DNA reads TGTGCCAGCACCAATGGACTAGCAACGAACACCGGGGAGCTGTTTTTT. The gene calls are TRBV12-3 or TRBV12-4 and TRBJ2-2; TRBD2 matches 8 bases. The CDR3 spans 16 residues. Losses at the gene ends were 7 bases for V and 0 bases for J; bases not matched to a gene: 7.

The V gene is TRBV12-3 or TRBV12-4, the J gene TRBJ1-4; D is unclear. Trimming shortened V by 10 bases and J by 5 bases, and 17 bases separated the two germline ends. This CDR3 is built from 14 residues. The CDR3 region is CAISQIGRNEKLFF. In DNA, the CDR3 is TGTGCCATCAGCCAGATAGGGCGGAATGAAAAACTGTTTTTT.

This clonotype appeared a single time. The conserved final phenylalanine or tryptophan is absent from the CDR3, which likely points to a read error. The chain employs TRBV5-1 and TRBJ2-5; D remains ambiguous. Germline V CDR1 and CDR2: SGHRS, YFSETQ. CDR3 length equals 11 residues. Deletions cut 3 bases from V and 2 bases from J, with 2 bases between. In DNA form, the CDR3 reads TGCGCCAGCAGCTCACAAGAGACCCAGTACTCC. Encoded protein: CASSSQETQYS.